This T cell receptor (beta chain) comes out of a study of monozygotic twins with inflammatory bowel disease. It was approximately 3,700 ng of total RNA that each TCR library used. One entry per CDR3 protein, without DNA, is what TCRdb gives after re-calling the 5' RACE reads. The specimen's table records about 330,000 distinct CDR3 sequences. Germline V CDR1 and CDR2: SGHTA, FQGNSA. The CDR3 spans 11 residues. Regarding this clonotype: No antigen is known for it.

Study results and caveats: Lower TCRbeta diversity (inverse Simpson) was seen in IBD patients than in healthy co-twins.

This clonotype was obtained from a human donor with ulcerative colitis or Crohn's disease, or a healthy co-twin of an affected twin (not recorded which). Sequenced material: blood. The J gene is TRBJ1-2, the V gene TRBV7-2. The chain's CDR3 is CASSDGFWDTF.